The clone carrying this TCR beta chain was seen a handful of times. The record originates from a study of blood T cells in healthy people across ages. Alongside a J-beta primer mix, a sample-barcoded 5' primer served in a second PCR lasting roughly 7 to 11 cycles. TCRdb redid the calling of the 5' RACE reads with MiXCR, one entry per CDR3 protein. The profile covers around 900,000 distinct CDR3 sequences, with just over 50% appearing a single time and over 20% taken by the ten largest. V trimming: 7 bases; J trimming: 9 bases; junction bases outside the gene matches: 10. There are 13 residues in the CDR3. Germline loops: CDR1 DFQATT, CDR2 SNEGSKA (reference sequence).

The chain links TRBV20-1 to TRBJ2-1; 9 bases match TRBD1. The sample comprised blood. The receptor's source is a woman aged 55 to 70 in good health. This CDR3 is CSVMGQGWGEQFF. The CDR3 nucleotides are TGCAGTGTTATGGGACAGGGATGGGGTGAGCAGTTCTTC.